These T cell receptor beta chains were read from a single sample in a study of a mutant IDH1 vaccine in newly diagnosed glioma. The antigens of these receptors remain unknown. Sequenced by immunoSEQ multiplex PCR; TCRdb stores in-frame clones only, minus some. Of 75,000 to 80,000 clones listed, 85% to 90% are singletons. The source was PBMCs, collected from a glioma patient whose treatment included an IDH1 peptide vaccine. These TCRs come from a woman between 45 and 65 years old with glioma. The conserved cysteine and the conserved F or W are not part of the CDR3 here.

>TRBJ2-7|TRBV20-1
SARALYEQY
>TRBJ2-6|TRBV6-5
ASKVGSGANVLT
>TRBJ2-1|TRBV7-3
ASSSRAGVPYNEQF
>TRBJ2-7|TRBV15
ATSRDRRGFDEQY
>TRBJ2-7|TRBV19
ASSIKGDSSYEQY
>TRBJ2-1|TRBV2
ASRIQGSLGEQF
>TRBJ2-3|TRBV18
ASSPGLGGSTDTQY
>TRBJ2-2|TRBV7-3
ASSLDTGELF
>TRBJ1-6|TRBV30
AWSSATDSPLH
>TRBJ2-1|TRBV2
ASKKVGLAAEEQF
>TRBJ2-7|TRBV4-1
ASGQVGLADEQY
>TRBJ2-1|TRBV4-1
ASSHPLREVSYNEQF
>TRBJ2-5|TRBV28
AIQQGLEETQY
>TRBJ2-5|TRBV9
ASSTRQGVGETQY
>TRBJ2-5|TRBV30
AWSEDGQETQY
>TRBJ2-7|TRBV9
ASSPHRDYLIYEQY
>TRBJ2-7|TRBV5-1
ASSLRRQETYEQY
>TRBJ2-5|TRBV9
ASSPGTSGRQETQY
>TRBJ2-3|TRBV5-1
ASSAGLASTDTQY
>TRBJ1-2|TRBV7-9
ASSPREPRFYGYT
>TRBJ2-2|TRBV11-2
ASSFQDGNTGELF
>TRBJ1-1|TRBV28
ASIGARAGGTEAF
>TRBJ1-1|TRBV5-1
ASSWAAGGGTEAF
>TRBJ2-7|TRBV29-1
SVGGTHSGTPSYEQY
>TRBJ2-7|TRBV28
ASSFGTNKYEQY
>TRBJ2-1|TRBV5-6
ASTAKTGEQF
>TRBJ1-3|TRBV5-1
ASSLFAGPDSGNTIY
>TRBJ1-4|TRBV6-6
ASSPGTKLF
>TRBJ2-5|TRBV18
ASSPLRQETQY
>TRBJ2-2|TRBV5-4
ASSPLRGKNTGELF
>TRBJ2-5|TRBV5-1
ASSFGRGTQETQY
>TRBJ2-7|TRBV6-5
ASSYSDASGRYEQY